Shown below are 4 T cell receptor beta chains from a single sample sequenced in a study of shared T cell receptors in the human thymus. TCRdb keeps only in-frame clones here, not all; method: immunoSEQ multiplex PCR. The sample has 600,000 or so clones, around 87% seen once. The same data also went into a second study, on human thymus T cells.

The sequenced sample consisted of thymocytes. Receptors originate from a boy less than two years old with a congenital heart defect.

CDR3 DNA: TGTGCTAGTGGCCAGACCTGGCACCCCGGGACTAGCGGGGGGTTCTCCTACAATGAGCAGTTCTTC. Protein: CASGQTWHPGTSGGFSYNEQFF. The rearrangement links TRBV12-5 to TRBJ2-1, with TRBD2 matching 15 bases. The CDR3 is 22 amino acids. The J segment lost 0 bases and the V segment lost 6 bases, leaving 18 bases of the junction unmatched. CDR1 and CDR2 from the germline V gene are LGHNT and FRNRAP.

The chain uses TRBV29-1 and TRBJ2-7, with TRBD2 as a possible D gene (5 bases). Germline V gene lookup returns CDR1 SQVTM and CDR2 ANQGSEA. The CDR3 is made up of 13 amino acids. V was pared by 3 bases and J by 6 bases, with 15 bases between. The CDR3 coding sequence is TGCAGCGTTGAGGAACGGGATTGGGCCGAGCAGTACTTC. This gives the protein CSVEERDWAEQYF.

This chain joins TRBV9 and TRBJ2-5; D perhaps matches TRBD1 (5 bases). CDR1 SGDLS and CDR2 YYNGEE come from the germline V gene. This CDR3 is 14 amino acids long. The V gene lost 0 bases and the J gene lost 6 bases, with 12 bases spanning the gap. This CDR3 is CASSVEGVTQTQYF. The CDR3 DNA reads as TGTGCCAGCAGCGTAGAAGGGGTTACTCAGACCCAGTACTTC.

This sequence joins TRBV5-1 and TRBJ2-2; the match to TRBD2 covers 11 bases. With 5 bases clipped from V and 4 bases from J, the junction kept 4 bases outside the gene matches. CDR3 length: 15 residues. Germline V gene lookup returns CDR1 SGHRS and CDR2 YFSETQ. CDR3 DNA: TGCGCCAGCAGACTAGCGGGAGTCTCCACCGGGGAGCTGTTTTTT. Encoded protein: CASRLAGVSTGELFF. Using reference TRBV5-1 and TRBJ2-2 for the parts outside the CDR3, the full variable domain is KAGVTQTPRYLIKTRGQQVTLSCSPISGHRSVSWYQQTPGQGLQFLFEYFSETQRNKGNFPGRFSGRQFSNSRSEMNVSTLELGDSALYLCASRLAGVSTGELFFGEGSRLTVL.